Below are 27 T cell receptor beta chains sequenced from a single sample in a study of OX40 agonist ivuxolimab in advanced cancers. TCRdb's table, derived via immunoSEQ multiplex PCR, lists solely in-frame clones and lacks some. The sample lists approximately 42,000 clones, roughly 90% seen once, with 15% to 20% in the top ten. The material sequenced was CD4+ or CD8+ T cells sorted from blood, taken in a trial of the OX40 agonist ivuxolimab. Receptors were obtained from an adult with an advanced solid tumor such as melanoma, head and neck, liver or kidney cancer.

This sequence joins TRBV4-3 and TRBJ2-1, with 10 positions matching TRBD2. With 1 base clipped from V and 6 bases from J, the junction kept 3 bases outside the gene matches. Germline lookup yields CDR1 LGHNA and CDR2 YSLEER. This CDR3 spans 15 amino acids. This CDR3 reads CASSQAASGGNEQFF. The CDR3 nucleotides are TGCGCCAGCAGCCAAGCGGCTAGCGGGGGCAATGAGCAGTTCTTC.

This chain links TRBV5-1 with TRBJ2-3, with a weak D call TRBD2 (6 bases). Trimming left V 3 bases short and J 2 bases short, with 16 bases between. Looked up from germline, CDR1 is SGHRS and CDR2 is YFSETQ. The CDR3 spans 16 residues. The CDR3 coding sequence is TGCGCCAGCAGCTGGATTGGGGACTGGTCCACAGATACGCAGTATTTT. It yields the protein CASSWIGDWSTDTQYF.

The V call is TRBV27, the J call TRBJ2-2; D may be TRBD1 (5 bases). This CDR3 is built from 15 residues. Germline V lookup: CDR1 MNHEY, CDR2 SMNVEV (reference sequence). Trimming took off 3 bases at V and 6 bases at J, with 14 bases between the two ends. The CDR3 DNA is TGTGCCAGCAGTTTTGGGGCTGCGACAGCCGGGGAGCTGTTTTTT. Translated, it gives CASSFGAATAGELFF.

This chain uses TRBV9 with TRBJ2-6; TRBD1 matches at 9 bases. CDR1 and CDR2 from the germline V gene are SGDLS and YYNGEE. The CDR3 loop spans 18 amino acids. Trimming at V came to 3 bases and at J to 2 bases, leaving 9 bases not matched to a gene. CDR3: CASSAASTGGTGANVLTF. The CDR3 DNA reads TGTGCCAGCAGCGCCGCCTCGACAGGGGGTACTGGGGCCAACGTCCTGACTTTC.

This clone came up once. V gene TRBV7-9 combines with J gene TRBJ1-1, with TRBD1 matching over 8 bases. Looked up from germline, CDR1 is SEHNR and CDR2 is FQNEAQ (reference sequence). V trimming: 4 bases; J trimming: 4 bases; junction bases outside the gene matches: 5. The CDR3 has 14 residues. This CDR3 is CASSSTGVVTEAFF. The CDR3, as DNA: TGTGCCAGCAGCTCGACAGGGGTCGTCACTGAAGCTTTCTTT.

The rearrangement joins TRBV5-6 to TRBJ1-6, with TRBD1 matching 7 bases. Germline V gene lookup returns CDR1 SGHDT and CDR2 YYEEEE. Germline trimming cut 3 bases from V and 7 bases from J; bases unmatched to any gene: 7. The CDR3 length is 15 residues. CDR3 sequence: CASSSSDRANSPLHF. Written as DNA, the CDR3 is TGTGCCAGCAGCTCCTCTGACAGGGCGAATTCACCCCTCCACTTT.

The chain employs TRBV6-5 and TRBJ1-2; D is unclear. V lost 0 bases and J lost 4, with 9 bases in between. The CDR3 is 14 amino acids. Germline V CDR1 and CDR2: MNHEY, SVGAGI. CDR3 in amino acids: CASSYSPFSYGYTF. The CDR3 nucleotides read TGTGCCAGCAGTTACTCCCCGTTCTCCTATGGCTACACCTTC.

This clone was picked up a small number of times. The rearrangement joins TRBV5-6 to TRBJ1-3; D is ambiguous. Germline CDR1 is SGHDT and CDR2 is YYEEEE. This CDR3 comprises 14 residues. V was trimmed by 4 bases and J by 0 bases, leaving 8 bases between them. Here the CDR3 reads CASSLGPSGNTIYF. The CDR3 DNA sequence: TGTGCCAGCAGCCTCGGACCCTCTGGAAACACCATATATTTT.

The CDR3 DNA reads as TGTGCCAGCAGCCAATTTACGGGGGCATACTACAATGAGCAGTTCTTC. This codes for CASSQFTGAYYNEQFF. This rearrangement joins TRBV14 to TRBJ2-1; D might be TRBD1 or TRBD2, each matching 6 bases. The V gene's germline CDR1 is SGHDN and CDR2 FVKESK. V lost 2 bases and J 3 bases, leaving 14 bases between the germline ends. The CDR3 runs 16 residues.

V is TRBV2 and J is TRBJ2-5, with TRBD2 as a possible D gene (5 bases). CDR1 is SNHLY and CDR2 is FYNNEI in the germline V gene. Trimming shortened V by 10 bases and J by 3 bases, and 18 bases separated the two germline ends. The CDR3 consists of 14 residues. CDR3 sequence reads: CANRGTFQEETQYF. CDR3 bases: TGTGCCAACCGGGGTACCTTCCAGGAAGAGACCCAGTACTTC.

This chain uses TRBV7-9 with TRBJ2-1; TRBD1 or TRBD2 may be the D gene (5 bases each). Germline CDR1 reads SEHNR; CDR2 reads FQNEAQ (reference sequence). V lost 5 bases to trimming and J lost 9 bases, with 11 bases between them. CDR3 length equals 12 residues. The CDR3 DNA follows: TGTGCCAGCAGCCGGGGCGCAGCTGAGCAGTTCTTC. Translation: CASSRGAAEQFF.

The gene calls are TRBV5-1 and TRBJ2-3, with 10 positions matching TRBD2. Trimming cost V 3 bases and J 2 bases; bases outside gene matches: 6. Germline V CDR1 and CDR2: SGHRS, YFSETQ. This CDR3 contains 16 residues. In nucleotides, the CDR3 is TGCGCCAGCAGCTGGGCCACTAGCGGGGACACAGATACGCAGTATTTT. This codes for CASSWATSGDTDTQYF. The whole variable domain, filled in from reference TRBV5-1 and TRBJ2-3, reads KAGVTQTPRYLIKTRGQQVTLSCSPISGHRSVSWYQQTPGQGLQFLFEYFSETQRNKGNFPGRFSGRQFSNSRSEMNVSTLELGDSALYLCASSWATSGDTDTQYFGPGTRLTVL.

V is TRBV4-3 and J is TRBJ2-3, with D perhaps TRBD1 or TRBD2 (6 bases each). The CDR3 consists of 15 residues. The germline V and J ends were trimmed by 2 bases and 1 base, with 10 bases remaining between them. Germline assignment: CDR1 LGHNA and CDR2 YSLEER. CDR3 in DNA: TGCGCCAGCAGCCAAAGGAGGGGGGGCACAGATACGCAGTATTTT. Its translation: CASSQRRGGTDTQYF.

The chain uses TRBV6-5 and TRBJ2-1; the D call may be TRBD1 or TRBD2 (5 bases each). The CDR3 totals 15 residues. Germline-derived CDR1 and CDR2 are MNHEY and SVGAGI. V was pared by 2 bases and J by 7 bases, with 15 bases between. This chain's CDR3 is CASSYGAAPGNEQFF. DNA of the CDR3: TGTGCCAGCAGTTACGGGGCAGCGCCGGGGAATGAGCAGTTCTTC.

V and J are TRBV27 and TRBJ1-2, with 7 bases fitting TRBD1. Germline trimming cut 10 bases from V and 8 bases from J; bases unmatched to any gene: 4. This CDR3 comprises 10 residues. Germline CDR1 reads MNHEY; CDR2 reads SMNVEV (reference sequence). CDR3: CATRQGGYTF. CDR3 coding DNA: TGTGCCACCAGACAGGGCGGCTACACCTTC.

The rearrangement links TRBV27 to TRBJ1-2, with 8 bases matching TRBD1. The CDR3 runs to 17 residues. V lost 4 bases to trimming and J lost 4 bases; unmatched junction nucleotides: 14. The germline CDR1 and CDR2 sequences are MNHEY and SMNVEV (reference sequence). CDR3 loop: CASSSIGPAGGSYGYTF. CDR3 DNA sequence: TGTGCCAGCAGTTCCATAGGGCCCGCAGGGGGCTCCTATGGCTACACCTTC.

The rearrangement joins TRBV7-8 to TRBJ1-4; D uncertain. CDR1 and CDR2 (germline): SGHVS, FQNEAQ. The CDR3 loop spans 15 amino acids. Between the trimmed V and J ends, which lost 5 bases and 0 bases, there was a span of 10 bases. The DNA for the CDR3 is TGTGCCAGCAGCCATCGCAGTGCAACTAATGAAAAACTGTTTTTT. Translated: CASSHRSATNEKLFF.

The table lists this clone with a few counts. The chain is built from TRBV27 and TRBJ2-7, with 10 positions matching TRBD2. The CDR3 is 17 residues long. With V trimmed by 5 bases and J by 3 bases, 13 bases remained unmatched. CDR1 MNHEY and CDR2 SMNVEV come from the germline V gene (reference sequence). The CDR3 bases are TGTGCCAGCAGTGCCATTCCCCTAGCGGGGGAAATCTACGAGCAGTACTTC. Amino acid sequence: CASSAIPLAGEIYEQYF.

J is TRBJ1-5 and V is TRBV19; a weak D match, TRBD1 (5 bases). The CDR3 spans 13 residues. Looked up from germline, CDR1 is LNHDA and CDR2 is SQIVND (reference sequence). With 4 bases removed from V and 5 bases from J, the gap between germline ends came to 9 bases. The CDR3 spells CASSSRGDQPQHF. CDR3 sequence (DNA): TGTGCCAGTAGTAGTCGGGGCGATCAGCCCCAGCATTTT.

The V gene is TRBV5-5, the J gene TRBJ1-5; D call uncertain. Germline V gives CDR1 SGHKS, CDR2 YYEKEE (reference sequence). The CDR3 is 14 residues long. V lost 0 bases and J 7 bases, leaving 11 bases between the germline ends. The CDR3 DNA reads TGTGCCAGCAGCTTGGGGGAGGGAGGGCAGCCCCAGCATTTT. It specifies CASSLGEGGQPQHF.

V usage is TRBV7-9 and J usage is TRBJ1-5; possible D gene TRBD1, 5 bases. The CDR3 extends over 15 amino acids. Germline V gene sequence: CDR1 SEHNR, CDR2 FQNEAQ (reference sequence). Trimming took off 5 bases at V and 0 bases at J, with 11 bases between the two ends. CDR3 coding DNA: TGTGCCAGCAGCAGGGACTATTATAGCAATCAGCCCCAGCATTTT. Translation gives CASSRDYYSNQPQHF.

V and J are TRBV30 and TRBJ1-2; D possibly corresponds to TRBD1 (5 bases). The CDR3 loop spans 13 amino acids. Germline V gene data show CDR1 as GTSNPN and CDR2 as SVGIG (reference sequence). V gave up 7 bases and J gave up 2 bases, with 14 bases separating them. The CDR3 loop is CASSGGLNYGYTF. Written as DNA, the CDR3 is TGTGCCTCCTCGGGGGGACTGAACTATGGCTACACCTTC.

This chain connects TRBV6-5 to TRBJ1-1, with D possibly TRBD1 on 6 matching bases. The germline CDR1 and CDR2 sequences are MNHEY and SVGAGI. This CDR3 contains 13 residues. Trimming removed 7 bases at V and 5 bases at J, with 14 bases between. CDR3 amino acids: CASNTGWKTEAFF. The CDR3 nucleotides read TGTGCCAGCAATACAGGGTGGAAGACTGAAGCTTTCTTT.

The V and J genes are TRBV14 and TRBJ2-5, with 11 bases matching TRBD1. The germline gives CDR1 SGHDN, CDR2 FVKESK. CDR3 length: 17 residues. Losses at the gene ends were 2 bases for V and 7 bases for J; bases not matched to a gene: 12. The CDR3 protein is CASSQTAGTGGTATQYF. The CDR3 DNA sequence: TGTGCCAGCAGCCAAACCGCCGGGACAGGGGGTACTGCGACCCAGTACTTC. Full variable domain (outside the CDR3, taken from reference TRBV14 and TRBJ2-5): EAGVTQFPSHSVIEKGQTVTLRCDPISGHDNLYWYRRVMGKEIKFLLHFVKESKQDESGMPNNRFLAERTGGTYSTLKVQPAELEDSGVYFCASSQTAGTGGTATQYFGPGTRLLVL.

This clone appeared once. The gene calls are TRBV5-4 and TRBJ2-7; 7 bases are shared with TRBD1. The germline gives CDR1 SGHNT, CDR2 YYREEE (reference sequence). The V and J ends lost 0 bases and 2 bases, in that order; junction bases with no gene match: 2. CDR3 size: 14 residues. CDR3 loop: CASSLGDRAYEQYF. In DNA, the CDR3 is TGTGCCAGCAGCTTGGGCGACAGGGCCTACGAGCAGTACTTC.

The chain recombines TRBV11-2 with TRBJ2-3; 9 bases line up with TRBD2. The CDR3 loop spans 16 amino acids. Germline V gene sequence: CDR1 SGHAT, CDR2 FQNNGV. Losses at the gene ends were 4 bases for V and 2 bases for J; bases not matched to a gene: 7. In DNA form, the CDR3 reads TGTGCCAGCAGCTCAGTCATAGCGGGGGACACAGATACGCAGTATTTT. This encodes CASSSVIAGDTDTQYF.

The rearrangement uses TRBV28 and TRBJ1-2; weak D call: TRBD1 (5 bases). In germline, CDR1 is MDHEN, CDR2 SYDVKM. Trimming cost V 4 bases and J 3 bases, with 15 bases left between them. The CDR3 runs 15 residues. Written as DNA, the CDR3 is TGTGCCAGCAGTTCCCCGAGGCAGGGTGACTATGGCTACACCTTC. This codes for CASSSPRQGDYGYTF.